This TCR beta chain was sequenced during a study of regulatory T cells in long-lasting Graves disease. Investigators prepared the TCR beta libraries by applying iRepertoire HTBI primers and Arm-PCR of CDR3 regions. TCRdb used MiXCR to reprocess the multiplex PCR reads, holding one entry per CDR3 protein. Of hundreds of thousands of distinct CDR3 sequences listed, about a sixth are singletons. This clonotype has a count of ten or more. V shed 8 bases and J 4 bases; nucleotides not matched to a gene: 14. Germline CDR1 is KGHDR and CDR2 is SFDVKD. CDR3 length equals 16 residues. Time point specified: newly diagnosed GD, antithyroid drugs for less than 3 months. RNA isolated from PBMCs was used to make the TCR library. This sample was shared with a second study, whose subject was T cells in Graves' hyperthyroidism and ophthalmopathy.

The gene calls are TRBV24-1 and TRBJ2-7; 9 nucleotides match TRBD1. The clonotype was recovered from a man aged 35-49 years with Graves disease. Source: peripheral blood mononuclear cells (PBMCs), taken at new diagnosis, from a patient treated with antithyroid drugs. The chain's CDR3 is CATKGQGQRASYEQYF. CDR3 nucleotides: TGTGCCACCAAGGGACAGGGTCAACGCGCCAGTTACGAGCAGTACTTC.